This TCR beta chain came from a study of cytomegalovirus exposure and HLA in healthy donors. PCR was performed using 60 Vbeta and 13 Jbeta primers. Sequencing was performed with immunoSEQ multiplex PCR; in TCRdb, only in-frame clones are kept and a portion is missing. The clone table shows tens of thousands of clones, with the ten largest holding approximately 10%. Findings and limits, study-wide: Other equally common chains were less clonally expanded than HLA-associated TCR beta chains, a later analysis showed.

About this clone itself: As yet, its antigen is unknown.

The CDR3 length is 15 residues. Trimming took 1 base from V and 0 from J; bases not matched to a gene: 2. Germline V lookup: CDR1 SGHDN, CDR2 FVKESK. Sequencing was performed on PBMCs. The rearrangement uses TRBV14 and TRBJ1-1; 7 bases align to TRBD1. This clonotype was sampled from a woman aged 50 to 65 in good health and CMV-seropositive. CDR3 nucleotides: TGTGCCAGCAGCCAAGTAACAGGGGTGAACACTGAAGCTTTCTTT. Amino acids: CASSQVTGVNTEAFF.